The 25 T cell receptor beta chains reported below all come from one sample, sequenced in a study of cytomegalovirus exposure and HLA in healthy donors. The primer mix had 60 Vbeta and 13 Jbeta primers. TCRdb's copy holds only in-frame clones and misses some; the assay was immunoSEQ multiplex PCR. This sample has 95,000 to 110,000 clones; 60% to 85% occur once, and the top ten carry roughly 4%. The sample taken for sequencing was PBMCs. The receptors originated from a man in his fifties or sixties in good health and CMV-seropositive.

J is TRBJ1-2 and V is TRBV6-1, with D perhaps matching TRBD1 (5 bases). Germline V gene sequence: CDR1 MNHNS, CDR2 SASEGT. Trimming shortened V by 4 bases and J by 4 bases, and 10 bases separated the two germline ends. This CDR3 has 13 amino acids. The CDR3 spells CASSGGAGYGYTF. DNA of the CDR3: TGTGCCAGCAGTGGTGGGGCTGGCTATGGCTACACCTTC.

This rearrangement joins TRBV21-1 to TRBJ2-7; no DNA check was done on the table's D call, TRBD2. TRBV21-1 is classified as a pseudogene. This CDR3 comprises 15 residues. CDR3 sequence: CASSQVGTSGIEQYF. For the CDR3, the DNA is TGTGCCAGCAGCCAGGTGGGGACTAGCGGGATCGAGCAGTACTTC.

This sequence joins TRBV7-2 and TRBJ2-1; TRBD1 aligns across 8 bases. The CDR3 has 13 residues. CDR1 and CDR2 from the germline V gene are SGHTA and FQGNSA. J gave up 5 bases and V 5 bases, and 2 bases lay outside the gene matches. The CDR3 DNA sequence: TGTGCCAGCAGCAAGACAGGGGACAATGAGCAGTTCTTC. The encoded protein is CASSKTGDNEQFF.

This clone came up a few times. This chain links TRBV11-2 with TRBJ2-1; TRBD1 might be the D (5 bases). Germline V CDR1 and CDR2: SGHAT, FQNNGV. This CDR3 is 13 amino acids long. Trimming shortened V by 2 bases and J by 5 bases, and 7 bases separated the two germline ends. CDR3 nucleotide sequence: TGTGCCAGCAGCTTACAGGGAAACAATGAGCAGTTCTTC. The encoded protein is CASSLQGNNEQFF.

The chain links TRBV30 to TRBJ1-4; a possible D gene is TRBD1 (6 bases). The CDR3 is 14 amino acids. Germline V gives CDR1 GTSNPN, CDR2 SVGIG (reference sequence). V lost 0 bases and J 3 bases, leaving 8 bases between the germline ends. The CDR3 DNA follows: TGTGCCTGGAGTGTAGGGGGACCTAATGAAAAACTGTTTTTT. This translates into CAWSVGGPNEKLFF. Using reference TRBV30 and TRBJ1-4 for the parts outside the CDR3, the full variable domain is SQTIHQWPATLVQPVGSPLSLECTVEGTSNPNLYWYRQAAGRGLQLLFYSVGIGQISSEVPQNLSASRPQDRQFILSSKKLLLSDSGFYLCAWSVGGPNEKLFFGSGTQLSVL.

The CDR3 DNA reads as TGCGCCAGCAGCCTGAGCTCCTACAATGAGCAGTTCTTC. It encodes CASSLSSYNEQFF. The chain combines TRBV10-1 with TRBJ2-1; D is undetermined. V shed 6 bases and J shed 0 bases, with 6 bases lying between them. Germline CDR1 is WNHNN and CDR2 is SYGVQD (reference sequence). This CDR3 region has 13 residues.

The rearrangement uses TRBV7-9 and TRBJ2-2; 14 bases are a match to TRBD2. The CDR3 is 19 amino acids. Germline V gives CDR1 SEHNR, CDR2 FQNEAQ (reference sequence). The ends lost 5 bases at V and 7 bases at J; junction bases unmatched: 15. CDR3 nucleotides: TGTGCCAGCAGCCCCGGGACTAGCGGGAGAAGATCAGAGGTCGGGGAGCTGTTTTTT. Its translation: CASSPGTSGRRSEVGELFF.

The chain employs TRBV12-1 and TRBJ2-4; the table's D call TRBD2 went unverified against the DNA. TRBV12-1 is given as a pseudogene. The CDR3 length is 16 residues. CDR3 bases: TGTGCCAGCAATCAAGCCCTGACTCGTTATGGAAACATTCAGTACTTC. Translation gives CASNQALTRYGNIQYF.

J is TRBJ2-7 and V is TRBV13; D may be TRBD1 (6 bases). Trimming left V 5 bases short and J 3 bases short, with 14 bases between. The CDR3 is made up of 14 amino acids. Germline V gene sequence: CDR1 PRHDT, CDR2 FYEKMQ (reference sequence). CDR3 in DNA: TGTGCCAGCAGCGTCGGACAGTTTTTCTACGAGCAGTACTTC. Protein product: CASSVGQFFYEQYF.

The chain employs TRBV28 and TRBJ1-4; D is possibly TRBD1 (6 bases). Germline V gene data show CDR1 as MDHEN and CDR2 as SYDVKM. The V and J ends lost 5 bases and 3 bases respectively, with 16 bases between them. The CDR3 extends over 16 amino acids. As DNA, the CDR3 is TGTGCCAGCAGTGCCCCCTCCGGGACACCTAATGAAAAACTGTTTTTT. Encoded protein: CASSAPSGTPNEKLFF.

The J gene is TRBJ1-1, the V gene TRBV5-1; 7 bases align to TRBD1. CDR3 length equals 13 residues. Germline-derived CDR1 and CDR2 are SGHRS and YFSETQ. J lost 6 bases, V lost 4 bases, and 6 bases had no gene match. CDR3 coding DNA: TGCGCCAGCAGCCTAGACACAGGGGCTGAAGCTTTCTTT. It encodes CASSLDTGAEAFF.

CDR3 nucleotide sequence: TGTGCCAGCAGCCCGACGGGAGACGGCTACACCTTC. This translates into CASSPTGDGYTF. The chain has TRBV7-9 and TRBJ1-2, with unresolved D. The CDR3 is made up of 12 amino acids. Trimming shortened V by 5 bases and J by 8 bases, and 12 bases separated the two germline ends. From germline, CDR1 is SEHNR and CDR2 FQNEAQ (reference sequence).

V and J are TRBV5-4 and TRBJ1-2, with TRBD1 as a possible D gene (6 bases). Per the germline V gene, CDR1 is SGHNT and CDR2 is YYREEE (reference sequence). Trimming took off 3 bases at V and 10 bases at J, with 16 bases between the two ends. CDR3 length: 13 amino acids. CDR3 DNA sequence: TGTGCCAGCAGCTCCCCAGTGAGGACAGACTACACCTTC. Its translation is CASSSPVRTDYTF. Looking up the rest from reference TRBV5-4 and TRBJ1-2 gives the full variable domain: ETGVTQSPTHLIKTRGQQVTLRCSSQSGHNTVSWYQQALGQGPQFIFQYYREEENGRGNFPPRFSGLQFPNYSSELNVNALELDDSALYLCASSSPVRTDYTFGSGTRLTVV.

The genes are TRBV28 and TRBJ1-3, with a tentative D call TRBD1 (5 bases). V was pared by 3 bases and J by 3 bases, with 12 bases between. Germline CDR1 MDHEN, CDR2 SYDVKM. The CDR3 length is 15 residues. CDR3 in DNA: TGTGCCAGCAGTTTCCGGGGGTTTGGTGGAAACACCATATATTTT. This encodes CASSFRGFGGNTIYF.

The chain carries TRBV15 and TRBJ2-1, with 8 nucleotides matching TRBD1. Germline-derived CDR1 and CDR2 are LNHNV and YYDKDF (reference sequence). With 0 bases clipped from V and 6 bases from J, the junction kept 4 bases outside the gene matches. The CDR3 length is 15 residues. CDR3 coding DNA: TGTGCCACCAGCAGAGACCACACAGGGGGCAATGAGCAGTTCTTC. It specifies CATSRDHTGGNEQFF.

This chain connects TRBV6-5 to TRBJ2-5; 7 bases map to TRBD1. The tail of the sequence fits TRBJ2-7 better, so the J call may be wrong. The CDR3 has 14 residues. Germline loops: CDR1 MNHEY, CDR2 SVGAGI. The CDR3 is CASSYGGQSYEQYF. The DNA of the CDR3 is TGTGCCAGCAGTTACGGGGGACAGTCCTACGAGCAGTACTTC.

This clone was seen a single time. The V and J genes are TRBV7-3 and TRBJ2-5; TRBD2 is a possible D gene (5 bases). Germline V gives CDR1 SGHTA, CDR2 FQGTGA. This CDR3 has 16 residues. Trimming removed 1 base from V and 2 bases from J, with 14 bases in between. The DNA of the CDR3 is TGTGCCAGCAGCTTAAATCCGGACTCTAGACAAGAGACCCAGTACTTC. It yields the protein CASSLNPDSRQETQYF.

The count of this clone is one. The chain joins TRBV19 to TRBJ1-1, with no clear D. The CDR3 contains 15 residues. From germline, CDR1 is LNHDA and CDR2 SQIVND (reference sequence). The V gene lost 3 bases and the J gene lost 4 bases, with 15 bases spanning the gap. CDR3 protein: CASSIGRVWSTEAFF. CDR3 DNA: TGTGCCAGTAGTATCGGGCGGGTTTGGAGCACTGAAGCTTTCTTT.

This rearrangement joins TRBV19 to TRBJ2-3, with TRBD2 identical over 9 bases. Germline-derived CDR1 and CDR2 are LNHDA and SQIVND (reference sequence). J lost 1 base, V lost 4 bases, and 6 bases had no gene match. The CDR3 has 16 residues. The CDR3 loop is CASSKIAGVGTDTQYF. CDR3 sequence (DNA): TGTGCCAGTAGTAAAATAGCGGGAGTGGGCACAGATACGCAGTATTTT. Variable domain in full (rest from reference TRBV19 and TRBJ2-3): DGGITQSPKYLFRKEGQNVTLSCEQNLNHDAMYWYRQDPGQGLRLIYYSQIVNDFQKGDIAEGYSVSREKKESFPLTVTSAQKNPTAFYLCASSKIAGVGTDTQYFGPGTRLTVL.

V is TRBV28 and J is TRBJ2-4; 9 bases are a match to TRBD2. CDR3 size: 14 residues. Germline V gives CDR1 MDHEN, CDR2 SYDVKM. Germline trimming cut 6 bases from V and 6 bases from J; bases unmatched to any gene: 6. CDR3 DNA: TGTGCCAGCAGGGAAGCGGGGGGACGAAACATTCAGTACTTC. Protein product: CASREAGGRNIQYF.

The J gene is TRBJ1-5, the V gene TRBV6-5; TRBD1 matches at 7 bases. Germline values: CDR1 MNHEY, CDR2 SVGAGI. Trimming cost V 6 bases and J 7 bases; bases outside gene matches: 6. This CDR3 has 13 residues. The CDR3 protein is CASRPTGEQPQHF. For the CDR3, the DNA is TGTGCCAGCAGACCTACAGGGGAACAGCCCCAGCATTTT.

This clone has only a few counts. This rearrangement joins TRBV19 to TRBJ1-5; 10 bases line up with TRBD1. V was pared by 5 bases and J by 3 bases, with 7 bases of the junction left unmatched. Looked up from germline, CDR1 is LNHDA and CDR2 is SQIVND (reference sequence). CDR3 size: 16 residues. The CDR3 region is CASSFPGTGDNQPQHF. The CDR3 region has the DNA TGTGCCAGTAGTTTCCCCGGGACAGGGGACAATCAGCCCCAGCATTTT.

CDR3 DNA sequence: TGTGCCACCAGCAGAGATGTTGGCCTCGGAAACACCATATATTTT. Amino acid sequence: CATSRDVGLGNTIYF. This chain links TRBV15 with TRBJ1-3; D gene unclear. V gave up 0 bases and J gave up 4 bases, with 10 bases separating them. CDR1 LNHNV and CDR2 YYDKDF come from the germline V gene (reference sequence). The CDR3 spans 15 residues.

The CDR3, as DNA: TGTGCCAGCAGCTCCCGCAGGGGTTTGTACGAGCAGTACTTC. Its translation: CASSSRRGLYEQYF. This chain connects TRBV13 to TRBJ2-7; the D gene is possibly TRBD1 (6 bases). The V gene's germline CDR1 is PRHDT and CDR2 FYEKMQ (reference sequence). Trimming took off 4 bases at V and 4 bases at J, with 14 bases between the two ends. This CDR3 is 14 amino acids long. Filled out from reference TRBV13 and TRBJ2-7, the complete variable domain reads AAGVIQSPRHLIKEKRETATLKCYPIPRHDTVYWYQQGPGQDPQFLISFYEKMQSDKGSIPDRFSAQQFSDYHSELNMSSLELGDSALYFCASSSRRGLYEQYFGPGTRLTVT.

The gene calls are TRBV27 and TRBJ1-2; no clear D gene. The CDR3 runs to 14 residues. In germline, CDR1 is MNHEY, CDR2 SMNVEV (reference sequence). The V end lost 5 bases, the J end lost 4 bases, and 14 bases lay between the germline ends. The CDR3 spells CASSPQRGSYGYTF. The CDR3 coding sequence is TGTGCCAGCAGTCCCCAGCGGGGTAGCTATGGCTACACCTTC.